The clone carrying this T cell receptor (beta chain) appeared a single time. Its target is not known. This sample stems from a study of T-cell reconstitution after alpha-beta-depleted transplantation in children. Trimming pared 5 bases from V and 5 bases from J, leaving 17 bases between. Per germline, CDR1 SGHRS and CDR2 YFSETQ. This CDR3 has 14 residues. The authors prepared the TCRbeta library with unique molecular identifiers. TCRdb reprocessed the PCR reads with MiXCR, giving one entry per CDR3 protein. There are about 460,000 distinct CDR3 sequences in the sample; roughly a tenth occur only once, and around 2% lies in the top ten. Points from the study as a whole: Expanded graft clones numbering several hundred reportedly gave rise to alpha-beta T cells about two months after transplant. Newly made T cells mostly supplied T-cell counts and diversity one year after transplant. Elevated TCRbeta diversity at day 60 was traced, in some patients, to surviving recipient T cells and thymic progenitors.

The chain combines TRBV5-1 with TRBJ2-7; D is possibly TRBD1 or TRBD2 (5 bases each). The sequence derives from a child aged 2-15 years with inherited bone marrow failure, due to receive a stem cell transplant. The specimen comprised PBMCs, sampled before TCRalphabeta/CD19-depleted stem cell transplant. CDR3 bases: TGCGCCAGCAGATCCGGGACGGTTGGGGACGAGCAGTACTTC. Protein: CASRSGTVGDEQYF.